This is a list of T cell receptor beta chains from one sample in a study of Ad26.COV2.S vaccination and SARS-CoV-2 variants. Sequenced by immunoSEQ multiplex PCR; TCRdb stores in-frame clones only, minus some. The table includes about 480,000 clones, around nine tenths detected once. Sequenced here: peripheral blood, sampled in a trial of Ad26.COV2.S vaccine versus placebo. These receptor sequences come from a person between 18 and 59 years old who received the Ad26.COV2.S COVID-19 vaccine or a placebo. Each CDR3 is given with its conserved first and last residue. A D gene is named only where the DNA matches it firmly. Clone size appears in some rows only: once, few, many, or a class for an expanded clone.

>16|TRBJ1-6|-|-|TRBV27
TGTGCCACCAGCAGCCCGGGAAGATCGTATAATTCACCCCTCCACTTT
CATSSPGRSYNSPLHF
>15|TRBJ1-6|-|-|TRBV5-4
TGTGCCAGCAGCCTGGTGGGGGTAGCTAATTCACCCCTCCACTTT
CASSLVGVANSPLHF
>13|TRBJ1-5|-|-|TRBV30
TGTGCCTGGAGCAACGGACAGAATCAGCCCCAGCATTTT
CAWSNGQNQPQHF
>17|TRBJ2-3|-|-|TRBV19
TGTGCCAGTAGTATACGGGCGGGGCGACGAAACACAGATACGCAGTATTTT
CASSIRAGRRNTDTQYF
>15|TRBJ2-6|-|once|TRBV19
TGTGCCAGTAGAACAGCGCCCTCTGGGGCCAACGTCCTGACTTTC
CASRTAPSGANVLTF
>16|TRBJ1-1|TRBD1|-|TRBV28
TGTGCCAGCAGTTTATACCCGATGAGGGGGCGTGCTGAAGCTTTCTTT
CASSLYPMRGRAEAFF
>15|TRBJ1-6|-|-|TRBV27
TGTGCCAGCAGTTTGTTTGGGGGAGAGAATTCACCCCTCCACTTT
CASSLFGGENSPLHF
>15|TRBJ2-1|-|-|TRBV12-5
TGTGCTAGTGGTTTGCCGGGGGCTACCTACAATGAGCAGTTCTTC
CASGLPGATYNEQFF
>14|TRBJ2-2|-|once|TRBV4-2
TGTGCCAGCAGCCTCAGGGGGAACACCGGGGAGCTGTTTTTT
CASSLRGNTGELFF
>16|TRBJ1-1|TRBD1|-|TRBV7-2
TGTGCCAGCAGCCCGGGACAGCTCAGGGGGGGCACTGAAGCTTTCTTT
CASSPGQLRGGTEAFF
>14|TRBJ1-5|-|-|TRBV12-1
TGTGCCAGCAGCCCCGGGGGGGATAATCAGCCCCAGCATTTT
CASSPGGDNQPQHF
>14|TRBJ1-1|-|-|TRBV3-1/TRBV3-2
TGTGCCAGCAGCCCCTGGGGGGGAGACACTGAAGCTTTCTTT
CASSPWGGDTEAFF